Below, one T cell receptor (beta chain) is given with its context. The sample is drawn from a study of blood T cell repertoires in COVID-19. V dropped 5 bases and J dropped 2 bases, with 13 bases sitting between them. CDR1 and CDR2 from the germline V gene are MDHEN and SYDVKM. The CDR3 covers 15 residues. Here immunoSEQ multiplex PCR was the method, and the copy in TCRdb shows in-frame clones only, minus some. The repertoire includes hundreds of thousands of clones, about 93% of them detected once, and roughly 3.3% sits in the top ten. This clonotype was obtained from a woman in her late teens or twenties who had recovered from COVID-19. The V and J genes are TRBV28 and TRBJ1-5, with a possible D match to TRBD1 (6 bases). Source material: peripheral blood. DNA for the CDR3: TGTGCCAGCAGTACATGGGCAGGGGGCAATCAGCCCCAGCATTTT. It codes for CASSTWAGGNQPQHF.